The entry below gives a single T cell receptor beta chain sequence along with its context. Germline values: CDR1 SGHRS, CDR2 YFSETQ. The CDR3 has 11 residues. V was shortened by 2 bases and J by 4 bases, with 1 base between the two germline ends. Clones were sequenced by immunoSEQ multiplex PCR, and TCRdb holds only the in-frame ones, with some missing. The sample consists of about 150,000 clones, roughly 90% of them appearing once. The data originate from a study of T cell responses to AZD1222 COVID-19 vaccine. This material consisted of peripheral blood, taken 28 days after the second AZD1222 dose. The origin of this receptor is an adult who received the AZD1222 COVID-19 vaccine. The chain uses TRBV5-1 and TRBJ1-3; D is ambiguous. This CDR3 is CASSFGNTIYF. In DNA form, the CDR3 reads TGCGCCAGCAGCTTCGGAAACACCATATATTTT. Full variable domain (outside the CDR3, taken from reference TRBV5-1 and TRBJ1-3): KAGVTQTPRYLIKTRGQQVTLSCSPISGHRSVSWYQQTPGQGLQFLFEYFSETQRNKGNFPGRFSGRQFSNSRSEMNVSTLELGDSALYLCASSFGNTIYFGEGSWLTVV.